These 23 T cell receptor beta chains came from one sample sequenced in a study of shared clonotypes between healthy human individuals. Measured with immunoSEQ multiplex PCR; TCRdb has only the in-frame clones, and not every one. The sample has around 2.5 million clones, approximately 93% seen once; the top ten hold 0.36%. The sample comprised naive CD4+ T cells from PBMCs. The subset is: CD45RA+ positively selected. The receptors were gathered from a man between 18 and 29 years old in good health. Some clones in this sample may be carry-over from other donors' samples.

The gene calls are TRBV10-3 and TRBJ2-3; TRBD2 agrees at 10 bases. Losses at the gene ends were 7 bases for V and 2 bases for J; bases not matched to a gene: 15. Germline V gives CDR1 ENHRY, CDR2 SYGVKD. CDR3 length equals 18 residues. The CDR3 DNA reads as TGTGCCATCAAAGGGGCAGTCGGACTAGCGGAGATCACAGATACGCAGTATTTT. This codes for CAIKGAVGLAEITDTQYF.

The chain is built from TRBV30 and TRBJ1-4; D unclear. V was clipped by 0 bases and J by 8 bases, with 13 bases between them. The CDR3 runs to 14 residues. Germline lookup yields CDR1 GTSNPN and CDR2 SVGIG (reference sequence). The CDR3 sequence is CAWSVEVPPEKLFF. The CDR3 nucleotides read TGTGCCTGGAGTGTCGAAGTCCCTCCCGAAAAACTGTTTTTT.

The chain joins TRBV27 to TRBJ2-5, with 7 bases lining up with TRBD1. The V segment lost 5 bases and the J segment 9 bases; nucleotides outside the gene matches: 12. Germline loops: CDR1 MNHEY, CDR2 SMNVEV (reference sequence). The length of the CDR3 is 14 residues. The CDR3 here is CASSTTGLFTSQYF. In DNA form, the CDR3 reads TGTGCCAGCAGTACGACAGGGCTATTTACGTCCCAGTACTTC.

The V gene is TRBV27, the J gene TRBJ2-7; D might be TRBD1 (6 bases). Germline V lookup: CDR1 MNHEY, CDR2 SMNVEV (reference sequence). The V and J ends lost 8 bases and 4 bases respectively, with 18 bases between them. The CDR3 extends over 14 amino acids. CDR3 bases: TGTGCCAGCGGCCTAAAGGGGGTCCTATACGAGCAGTACTTC. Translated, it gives CASGLKGVLYEQYF.

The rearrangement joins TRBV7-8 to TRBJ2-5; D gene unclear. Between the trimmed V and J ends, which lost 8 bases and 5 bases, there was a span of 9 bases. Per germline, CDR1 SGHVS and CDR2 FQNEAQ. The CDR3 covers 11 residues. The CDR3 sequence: CASDSSETQYF. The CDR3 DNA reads TGTGCCAGCGACTCTAGTGAGACCCAGTACTTC.

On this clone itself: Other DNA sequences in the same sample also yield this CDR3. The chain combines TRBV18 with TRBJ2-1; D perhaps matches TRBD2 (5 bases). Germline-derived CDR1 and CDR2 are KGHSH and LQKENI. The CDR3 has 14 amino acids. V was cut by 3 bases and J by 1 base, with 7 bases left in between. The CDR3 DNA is TGTGCCAGCTCACCCGACTATTCCTACAATGAGCAGTTCTTC. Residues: CASSPDYSYNEQFF.

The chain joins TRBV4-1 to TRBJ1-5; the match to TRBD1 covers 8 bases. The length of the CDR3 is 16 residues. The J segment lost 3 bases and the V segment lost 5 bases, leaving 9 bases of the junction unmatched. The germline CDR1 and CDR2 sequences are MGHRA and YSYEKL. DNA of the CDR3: TGCGCCAGCAGCTCCCAGACAGGGGCACTCAATCAGCCCCAGCATTTT. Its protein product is CASSSQTGALNQPQHF.

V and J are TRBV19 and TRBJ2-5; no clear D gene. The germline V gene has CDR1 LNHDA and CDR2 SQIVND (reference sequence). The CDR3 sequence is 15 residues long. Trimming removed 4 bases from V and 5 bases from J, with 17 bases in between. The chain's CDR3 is CASSTLLGPPETQYF. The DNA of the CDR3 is TGTGCCAGTAGTACTCTTCTTGGCCCCCCCGAGACCCAGTACTTC.

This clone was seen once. For the CDR3, the DNA is TGTGCCAGCAGCACAGGGGACAGGGGGCCTGTGTTCACTGAAGCTTTCTTT. Its protein is CASSTGDRGPVFTEAFF. V and J are TRBV7-8 and TRBJ1-1; 12 nucleotides align to TRBD1. This CDR3 has 17 amino acids. After removal of 5 bases from V and 4 bases from J, the junction contained 11 bases not matched to a gene. Germline V CDR1 and CDR2: SGHVS, FQNEAQ.

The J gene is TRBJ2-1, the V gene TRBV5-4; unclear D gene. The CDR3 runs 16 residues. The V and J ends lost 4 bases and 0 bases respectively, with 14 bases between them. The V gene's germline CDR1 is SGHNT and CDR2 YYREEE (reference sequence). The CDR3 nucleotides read TGTGCCAGCAGCCAAAGTGGGTTAAGCTCCTACAATGAGCAGTTCTTC. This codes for CASSQSGLSSYNEQFF.

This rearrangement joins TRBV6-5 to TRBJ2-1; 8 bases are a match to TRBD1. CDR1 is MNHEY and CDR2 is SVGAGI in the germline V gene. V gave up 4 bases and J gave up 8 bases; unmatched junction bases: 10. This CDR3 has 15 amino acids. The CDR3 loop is CASSWKGTGVHEQFF. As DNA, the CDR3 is TGTGCCAGCAGTTGGAAAGGGACAGGTGTCCATGAGCAGTTCTTC.

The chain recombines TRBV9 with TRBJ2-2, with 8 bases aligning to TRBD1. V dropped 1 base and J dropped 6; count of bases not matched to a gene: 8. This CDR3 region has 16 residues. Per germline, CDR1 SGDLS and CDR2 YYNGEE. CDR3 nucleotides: TGTGCCAGCAGCGTACTTTCGCAGGGGGCAGCCGGGGAGCTGTTTTTT. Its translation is CASSVLSQGAAGELFF.

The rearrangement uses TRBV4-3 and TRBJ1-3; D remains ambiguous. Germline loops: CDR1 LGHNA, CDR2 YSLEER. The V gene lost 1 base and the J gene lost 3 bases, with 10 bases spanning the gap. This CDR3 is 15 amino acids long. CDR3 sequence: CASSQGPRLGNTIYF. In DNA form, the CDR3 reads TGCGCCAGCAGCCAAGGACCAAGACTTGGAAACACCATATATTTT.

The CDR3 here is CASSLYYDQPQHF. The CDR3 DNA reads TGTGCCAGCAGCTTATATTACGACCAGCCCCAGCATTTT. The chain combines TRBV7-6 with TRBJ1-5; D remains unclear. The V gene's germline CDR1 is SGHVS and CDR2 FNYEAQ. CDR3 length: 13 amino acids. Between the trimmed V and J ends, which lost 2 bases and 7 bases, there was a span of 9 bases. Drawing the rest from reference TRBV7-6 and TRBJ1-5, the complete variable domain is GAGVSQSPRYKVTKRGQDVALRCDPISGHVSLYWYRQALGQGPEFLTYFNYEAQQDKSGLPNDRFSAERPEGSISTLTIQRTEQRDSAMYRCASSLYYDQPQHFGDGTRLSIL.

CDR3 region: CASSREVGATEAFF. The CDR3 region has the DNA TGTGCCAGCAGCCGGGAAGTGGGGGCCACTGAAGCTTTCTTT. The chain links TRBV5-4 to TRBJ1-1; TRBD1 might be the D (6 bases). The CDR3 is 14 amino acids. CDR1 is SGHNT, CDR2 YYREEE, per germline (reference sequence). Trimming removed 4 bases at V and 4 bases at J, with 14 bases between.

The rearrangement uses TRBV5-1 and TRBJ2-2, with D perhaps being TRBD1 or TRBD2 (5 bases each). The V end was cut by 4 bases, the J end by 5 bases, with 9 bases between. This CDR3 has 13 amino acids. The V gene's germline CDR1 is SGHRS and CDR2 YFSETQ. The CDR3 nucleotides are TGCGCCAGCAGCAGGGACCAGACCGGGGAGCTGTTTTTT. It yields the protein CASSRDQTGELFF.

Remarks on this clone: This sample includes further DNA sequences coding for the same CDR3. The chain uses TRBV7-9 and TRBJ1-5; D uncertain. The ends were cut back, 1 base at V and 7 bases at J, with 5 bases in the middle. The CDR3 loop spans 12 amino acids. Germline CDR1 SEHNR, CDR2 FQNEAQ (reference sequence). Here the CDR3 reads CASSLEGQPQHF. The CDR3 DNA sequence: TGTGCCAGCAGCTTAGAAGGCCAGCCCCAGCATTTT.

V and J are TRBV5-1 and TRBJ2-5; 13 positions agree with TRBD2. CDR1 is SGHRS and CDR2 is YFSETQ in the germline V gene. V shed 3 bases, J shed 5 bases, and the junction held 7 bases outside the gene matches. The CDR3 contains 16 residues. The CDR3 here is CASSSELAGGRETQYF. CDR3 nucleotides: TGCGCCAGCAGCTCCGAACTAGCGGGAGGGCGGGAGACCCAGTACTTC.

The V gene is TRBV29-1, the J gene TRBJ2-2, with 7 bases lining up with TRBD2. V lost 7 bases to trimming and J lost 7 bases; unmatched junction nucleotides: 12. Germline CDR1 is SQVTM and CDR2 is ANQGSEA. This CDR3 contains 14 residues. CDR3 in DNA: TGCAGCGCTGGGCCCCTGGGGGGGGACGGGGAGCTGTTTTTT. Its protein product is CSAGPLGGDGELFF.

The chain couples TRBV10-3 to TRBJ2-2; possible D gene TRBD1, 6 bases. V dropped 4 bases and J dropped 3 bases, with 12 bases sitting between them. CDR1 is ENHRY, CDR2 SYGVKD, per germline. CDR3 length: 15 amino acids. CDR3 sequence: CAISGHREHTGELFF. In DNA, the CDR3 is TGTGCCATCAGTGGGCACAGGGAGCACACCGGGGAGCTGTTTTTT.

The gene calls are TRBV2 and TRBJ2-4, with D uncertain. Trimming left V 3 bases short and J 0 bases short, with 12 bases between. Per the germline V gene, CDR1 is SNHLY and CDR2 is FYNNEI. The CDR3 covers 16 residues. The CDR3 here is CASSDDPRTAKNIQYF. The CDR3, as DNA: TGTGCCAGCAGTGATGATCCACGGACAGCCAAAAACATTCAGTACTTC.

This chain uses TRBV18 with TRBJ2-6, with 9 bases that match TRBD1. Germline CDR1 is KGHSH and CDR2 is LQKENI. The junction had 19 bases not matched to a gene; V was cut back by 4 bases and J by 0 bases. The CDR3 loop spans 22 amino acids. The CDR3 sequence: CASSRRGTGSSILPSGANVLTF. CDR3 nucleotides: TGTGCCAGCTCACGACGGGGGACAGGGTCATCTATACTTCCCTCTGGGGCCAACGTCCTGACTTTC.

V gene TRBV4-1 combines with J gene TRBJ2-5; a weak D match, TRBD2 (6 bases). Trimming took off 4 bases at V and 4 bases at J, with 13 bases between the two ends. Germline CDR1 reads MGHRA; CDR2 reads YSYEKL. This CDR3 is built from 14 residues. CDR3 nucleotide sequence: TGCGCCAGCAGCCCGGAGGGGAGTAGAGAGACCCAGTACTTC. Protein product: CASSPEGSRETQYF.